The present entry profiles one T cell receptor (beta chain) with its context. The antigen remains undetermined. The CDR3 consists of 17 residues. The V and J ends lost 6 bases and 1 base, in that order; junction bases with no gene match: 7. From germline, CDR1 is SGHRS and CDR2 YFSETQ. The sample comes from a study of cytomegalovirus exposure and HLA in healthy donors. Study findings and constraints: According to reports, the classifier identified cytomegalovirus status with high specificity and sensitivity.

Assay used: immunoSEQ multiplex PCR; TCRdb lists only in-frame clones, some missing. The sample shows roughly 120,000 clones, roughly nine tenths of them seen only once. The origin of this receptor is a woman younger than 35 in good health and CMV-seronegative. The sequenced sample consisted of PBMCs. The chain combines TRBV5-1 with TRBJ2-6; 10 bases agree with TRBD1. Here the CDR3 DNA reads TGCGCCAGCATCGAAGGGACAGGGGCTTCTGGGGCCAACGTCCTGACTTTC. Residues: CASIEGTGASGANVLTF.